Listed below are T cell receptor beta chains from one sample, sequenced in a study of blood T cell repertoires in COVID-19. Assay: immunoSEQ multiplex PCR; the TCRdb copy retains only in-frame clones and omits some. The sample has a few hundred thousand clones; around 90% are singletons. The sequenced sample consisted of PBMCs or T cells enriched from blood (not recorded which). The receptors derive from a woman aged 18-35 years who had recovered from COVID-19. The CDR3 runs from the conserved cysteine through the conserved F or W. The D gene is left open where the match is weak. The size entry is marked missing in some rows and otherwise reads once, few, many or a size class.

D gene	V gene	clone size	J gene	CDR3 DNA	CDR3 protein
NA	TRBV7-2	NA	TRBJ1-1	TGTGCCAGCAGCTTGTACGGGTTGAACACTGAAGCTTTCTTT	CASSLYGLNTEAFF
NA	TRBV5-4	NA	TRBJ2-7	TGTGCCAGCAGCTCACGTGGGGGGGCCCACTACGAGCAGTACTTC	CASSSRGGAHYEQYF
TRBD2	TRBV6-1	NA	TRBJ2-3	TGTGCCAGCAGTGAACTTAGCGGGGGCACAGATACGCAGTATTTT	CASSELSGGTDTQYF
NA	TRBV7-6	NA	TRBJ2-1	TGTGCCAGCAGCTTAGACGGGAGCTCCTACAATGAGCAGTTCTTC	CASSLDGSSYNEQFF
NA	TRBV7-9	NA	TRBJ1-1	TGTGCCAGCAGCCCACAGACAGGCCTCGGAGCTTTCTTT	CASSPQTGLGAFF
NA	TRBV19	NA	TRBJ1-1	TGTGCCAGTAGTATTCAGGTGGCCACTGAAGCTTTCTTT	CASSIQVATEAFF
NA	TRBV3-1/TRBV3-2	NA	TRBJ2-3	TGTGCCAGCAGCCAATCCTTGCCAGGCCTCGACACAGATACGCAGTATTTT	CASSQSLPGLDTDTQYF
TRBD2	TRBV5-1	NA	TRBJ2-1	TGCGCCAGCAGCTTGGGTTCGCGGCTAGCGGCAAATGAGCAGTTCTTC	CASSLGSRLAANEQFF
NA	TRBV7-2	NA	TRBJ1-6	TGTGCCAGCAGCGGCAGGGGAAGTAATTCACCCCTCCACTTT	CASSGRGSNSPLHF
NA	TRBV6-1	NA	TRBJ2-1	TGTGCCAGCAGTGCCCGGACTTCCCAAGGCTACAATGAGCAGTTCTTC	CASSARTSQGYNEQFF
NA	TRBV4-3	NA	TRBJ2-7	TGCGCCAGCAGCCAAGGTATACAAGCCTACGAGCAGTACTTC	CASSQGIQAYEQYF
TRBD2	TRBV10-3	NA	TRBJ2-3	TGTGCCATCAGTTCCGGGGGGAGAGTCACAGATACGCAGTATTTT	CAISSGGRVTDTQYF
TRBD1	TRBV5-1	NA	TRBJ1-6	TGCGCCAGCAGTCCCCGGCTTGGACAGGGAATTTCACCCCTCCACTTT	CASSPRLGQGISPLHF
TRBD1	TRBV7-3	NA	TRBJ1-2	TGTGCCAGCAGCTTAAACGGAGGGACAGGATCCAACTATGGCTACACCTTC	CASSLNGGTGSNYGYTF
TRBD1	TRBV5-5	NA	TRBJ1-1	TGTGCCAGCAGCTTGGCACAGGGGCGAAACACTGAAGCTTTCTTT	CASSLAQGRNTEAFF
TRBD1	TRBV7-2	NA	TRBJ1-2	TGTGCCAGCAGCATGAGACAGGGGGAAGCCTATGGCTACACCTTC	CASSMRQGEAYGYTF
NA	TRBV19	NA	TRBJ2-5	TGTGCCAGTAGTCGGCCAGGGGTCCAAGAGACCCAGTACTTC	CASSRPGVQETQYF
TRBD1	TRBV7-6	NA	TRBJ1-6	TGTGCCAGCAGCTTGGGGACAGGGAAACTCCTAGATAATTCACCCCTCCACTTT	CASSLGTGKLLDNSPLHF
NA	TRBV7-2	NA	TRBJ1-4	TGTGCCAGCAGCTTAAATCAGCGTGCAACTAATGAAAAACTGTTTTTT	CASSLNQRATNEKLFF
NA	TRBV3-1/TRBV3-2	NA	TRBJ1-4	TGTGCCAGCAGCCAAGGGAGGGTTAGAAGTGAAAAACTGTTTTTT	CASSQGRVRSEKLFF
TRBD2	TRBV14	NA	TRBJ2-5	TGTGCCAGCAGCCCAAAGGCGGGGGGGCCGGTTGGAGAGACCCAGTACTTC	CASSPKAGGPVGETQYF
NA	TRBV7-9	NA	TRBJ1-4	TGTGCCAGCAGTCTAACAGGGTTGGAAAAACTGTTTTTT	CASSLTGLEKLFF
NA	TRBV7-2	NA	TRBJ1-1	TGTGCCAGCAGCTTAGGTGCAGGGCTGTACACTGAAGCTTTCTTT	CASSLGAGLYTEAFF
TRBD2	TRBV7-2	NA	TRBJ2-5	TGTGCCAGCAGCTTGGGACTAGCGGGATGGGTTGAGACCCAGTACTTC	CASSLGLAGWVETQYF
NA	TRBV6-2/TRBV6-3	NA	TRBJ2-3	TGTGCCAGCAGTTATCTAGCTAGAATCACAGATACGCAGTATTTT	CASSYLARITDTQYF
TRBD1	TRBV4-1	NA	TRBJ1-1	TGCGCCAGCAGCCAGGATACAGGGGGCCTTGGTGAAGCTTTCTTT	CASSQDTGGLGEAFF
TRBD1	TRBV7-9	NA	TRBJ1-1	TGTGCCAGCAGCTGGACAGGGAGGACTGAAGCTTTCTTT	CASSWTGRTEAFF
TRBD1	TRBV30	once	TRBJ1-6	TGTGCCTGGAGTGTCCTCGACAGGGGCCCACCCCTCCACTTT	CAWSVLDRGPPLHF